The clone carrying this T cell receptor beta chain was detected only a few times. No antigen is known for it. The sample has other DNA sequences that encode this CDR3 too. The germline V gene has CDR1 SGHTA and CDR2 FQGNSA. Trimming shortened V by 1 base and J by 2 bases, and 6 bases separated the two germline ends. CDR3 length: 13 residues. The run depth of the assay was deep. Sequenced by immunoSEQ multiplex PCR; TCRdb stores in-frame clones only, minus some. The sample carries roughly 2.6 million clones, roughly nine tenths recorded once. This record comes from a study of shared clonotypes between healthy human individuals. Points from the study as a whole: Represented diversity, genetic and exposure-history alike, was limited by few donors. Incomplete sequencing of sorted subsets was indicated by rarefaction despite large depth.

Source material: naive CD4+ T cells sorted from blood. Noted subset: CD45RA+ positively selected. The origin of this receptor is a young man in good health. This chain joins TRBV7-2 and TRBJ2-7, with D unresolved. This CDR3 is CASSLGQPYEQYF. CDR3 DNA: TGTGCCAGCAGCTTAGGGCAGCCCTACGAGCAGTACTTC. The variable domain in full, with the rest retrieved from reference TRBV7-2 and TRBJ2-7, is GAGVSQSPSNKVTEKGKDVELRCDPISGHTALYWYRQSLGQGLEFLIYFQGNSAPDKSGLPSDRFSAERTGGSVSTLTIQRTQQEDSAVYLCASSLGQPYEQYFGPGTRLTVT.